The T cell receptor beta chain described here comes from a study of patients and donors after allogeneic stem cell transplantation. TCRdb re-analysed the RT-PCR reads in MiXCR, keeping a single row per CDR3 protein. The table shows approximately 170,000 distinct CDR3 sequences, with 24% occurring only once. CDR3 length equals 15 residues. The receptor was isolated from a human donor who was either an allogeneic HSCT recipient or a stem cell or donor lymphocyte infusion donor (not recorded which). It is not recorded whose cells these are; they may come from a transplant donor. V gene TRBV21-1 combines with J gene TRBJ2-2; no DNA check was done on the table's D call, TRBD1. TRBV21-1 is a pseudogene locus. What was sequenced was blood, either unsorted or a sorted T cell fraction (not recorded which). The CDR3 nucleotides are TGTGCCAGCAGCGGTCCGGTACAGCGACCCGGGGAGCTGTTTTTT. Protein product: CASSGPVQRPGELFF.